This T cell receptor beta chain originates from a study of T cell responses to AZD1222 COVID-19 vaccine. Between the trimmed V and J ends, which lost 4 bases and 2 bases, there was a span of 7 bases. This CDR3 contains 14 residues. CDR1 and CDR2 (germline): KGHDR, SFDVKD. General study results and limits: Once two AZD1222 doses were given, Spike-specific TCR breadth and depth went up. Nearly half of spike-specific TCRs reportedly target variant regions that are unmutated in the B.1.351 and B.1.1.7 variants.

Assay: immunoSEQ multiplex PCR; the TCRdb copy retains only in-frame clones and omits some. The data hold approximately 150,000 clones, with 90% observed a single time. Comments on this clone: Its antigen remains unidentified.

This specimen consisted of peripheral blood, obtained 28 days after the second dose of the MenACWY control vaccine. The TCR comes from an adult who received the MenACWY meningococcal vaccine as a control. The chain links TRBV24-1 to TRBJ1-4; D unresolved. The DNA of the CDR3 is TGTGCCACCAGTGAATCGGAGACTAATGAAAAACTGTTTTTT. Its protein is CATSESETNEKLFF.